A single sample is the source of the 5 T cell receptor beta chains below, sequenced in a study of beta chain features in type 1 diabetes. The entirety of the isolated RNA underwent reverse transcription, so expressed TCRB transcripts were sequenced. Clones were sequenced by immunoSEQ multiplex PCR, and TCRdb holds only the in-frame ones, with some missing. The data hold under 800,000 clones, with 15% to 18% observed a single time. The sample consisted of naive CD4+ T cells from blood. The receptors derive from a young man in good health.

This clone was counted only a few times. Other DNA sequences in the sample encode the same CDR3. The rearrangement joins TRBV4-3 to TRBJ1-2; unclear D gene. Deletions cut 0 bases from V and 4 bases from J, with 3 bases between. CDR1 is LGHNA, CDR2 YSLEER, per germline. The CDR3 has 12 residues. The CDR3 region has the DNA TGCGCCAGCAGCCAAGAGGGCTATGGCTACACCTTC. Translating gives CASSQEGYGYTF.

The chain combines TRBV18 with TRBJ2-1, with D perhaps TRBD1 (6 bases). The CDR3 runs 13 residues. In germline, CDR1 is KGHSH, CDR2 LQKENI. Trimming left V 6 bases short and J 5 bases short, with 11 bases between. The CDR3 reads CASSQGLDNEQFF. In nucleotides, the CDR3 is TGTGCCAGCTCGCAGGGGTTAGACAATGAGCAGTTCTTC.

This clone has a handful of counts. This chain uses TRBV10-3 with TRBJ1-1; D is ambiguous. Germline V gene data show CDR1 as ENHRY and CDR2 as SYGVKD. Trimming stripped 6 bases from V and 1 base from J, with 6 bases between. This CDR3 comprises 12 residues. The DNA of the CDR3 is TGTGCCATCAGAAACGCGAACACTGAAGCTTTCTTT. As protein: CAIRNANTEAFF.

This clone was found a few times. The chain couples TRBV19 to TRBJ1-1, with 9 bases matching TRBD1. The germline V gene has CDR1 LNHDA and CDR2 SQIVND (reference sequence). J gave up 10 bases and V 7 bases, and 13 bases lay outside the gene matches. The CDR3 totals 14 residues. Here the CDR3 reads CASNAGTGPARAFF. The CDR3 DNA is TGTGCCAGTAACGCTGGGACAGGGCCCGCTAGAGCTTTCTTT.

This clone was counted between two and nine times. The V and J genes are TRBV2 and TRBJ2-1; TRBD2 aligns across 7 bases. V trimming: 6 bases; J trimming: 7 bases; junction bases outside the gene matches: 6. CDR1 and CDR2 (germline): SNHLY, FYNNEI. The CDR3 runs to 13 residues. CDR3 loop: CASRILGGNEQFF. CDR3 bases: TGTGCCAGCAGAATTCTGGGAGGGAATGAGCAGTTCTTC.